Below are 27 T cell receptor beta chains sequenced from a single sample in a study of shared clonotypes between healthy human individuals. Sequenced by immunoSEQ multiplex PCR; TCRdb stores in-frame clones only, minus some. In the table there are millions of clones, roughly nine tenths of which are singletons. Sequencing was carried out using naive CD4+ T cells sorted from blood. Specified subset: CD45RA+ positively selected. The receptors shown here come from a man aged 18 to 29 in good health.

CDR3 sequence reads: CASSPSSGGAKGELFF. Here the CDR3 DNA reads TGTGCCAGCAGTCCGTCTAGCGGGGGGGCCAAAGGGGAGCTGTTTTTT. V usage is TRBV2 and J usage is TRBJ2-2; 12 positions agree with TRBD2. The germline gives CDR1 SNHLY, CDR2 FYNNEI. The CDR3 length is 16 residues. V lost 5 bases, J lost 8 bases, and 9 bases stayed unmatched.

This chain uses TRBV27 with TRBJ2-3, with 10 bases fitting TRBD2. The CDR3 extends over 16 amino acids. Germline V gene sequence: CDR1 MNHEY, CDR2 SMNVEV (reference sequence). The junction had 5 bases not matched to a gene; V was cut back by 4 bases and J by 1 base. CDR3 coding DNA: TGTGCCAGCAGTTCGGATCTAGCGGGGGGCACAGATACGCAGTATTTT. Its translation: CASSSDLAGGTDTQYF.

V is TRBV7-2 and J is TRBJ2-5, with D possibly TRBD2 on 6 matching bases. CDR3 size: 14 residues. V was clipped by 1 base and J by 5 bases, with 11 bases between them. The germline V gene has CDR1 SGHTA and CDR2 FQGNSA. Here the CDR3 DNA reads TGTGCCAGCAGCTTAGAGCGGGCCCGGGAGACCCAGTACTTC. Amino acids: CASSLERARETQYF.

Note on this clone: The sample has other DNA sequences that encode this CDR3 too. The chain is built from TRBV5-1 and TRBJ2-7; possibly TRBD1 or TRBD2 for D (5 bases each). This CDR3 is 12 amino acids long. V lost 4 bases and J 4 bases, leaving 9 bases between the germline ends. Germline V CDR1 and CDR2: SGHRS, YFSETQ. The CDR3 sequence is CASSRDGYEQYF. The CDR3 bases are TGCGCCAGCAGCAGGGACGGGTACGAGCAGTACTTC.

This clone was counted only a few times. This sequence joins TRBV7-2 and TRBJ1-6; 9 bases are shared with TRBD1. Germline loops: CDR1 SGHTA, CDR2 FQGNSA. The CDR3 covers 15 residues. V shed 5 bases, J shed 9 bases, and the junction held 8 bases outside the gene matches. CDR3 sequence reads: CASSIRQGEFSPLHF. CDR3 bases: TGTGCCAGCAGCATTCGACAGGGGGAGTTTTCACCCCTCCACTTT. The full variable domain, in which reference TRBV7-2 and TRBJ1-6 provide the parts outside the CDR3, is GAGVSQSPSNKVTEKGKDVELRCDPISGHTALYWYRQSLGQGLEFLIYFQGNSAPDKSGLPSDRFSAERTGGSVSTLTIQRTQQEDSAVYLCASSIRQGEFSPLHFGNGTRLTVT.

The chain carries TRBV2 and TRBJ1-6; the match to TRBD1 covers 9 bases. The CDR3 loop spans 13 amino acids. CDR1 is SNHLY and CDR2 is FYNNEI in the germline V gene. The junction had 7 bases not matched to a gene; V was cut back by 10 bases and J by 9 bases. The CDR3 bases are TGTGCCACAAACAGGGGGCTACGTTCACCCCTCCACTTT. It codes for CATNRGLRSPLHF.

The J gene is TRBJ2-7, the V gene TRBV6-5, with 7 bases identical to TRBD1. The CDR3 totals 15 residues. CDR1 is MNHEY, CDR2 SVGAGI, per germline. V shed 6 bases, J shed 0 bases, and the junction held 8 bases outside the gene matches. The CDR3 region has the DNA TGTGCCAGCAGCCGGGGACAGCGTCTCTCCTACGAGCAGTACTTC. It codes for CASSRGQRLSYEQYF.

The chain carries TRBV6-1 and TRBJ1-5; TRBD1 matches at 7 bases. Germline CDR1 and CDR2: MNHNS and SASEGT. Trimming at V came to 2 bases and at J to 3 bases, leaving 4 bases not matched to a gene. The CDR3 loop spans 15 amino acids. CDR3 in amino acids: CASSERDSFNQPQHF. As DNA, the CDR3 is TGTGCCAGCAGTGAACGGGACAGTTTCAATCAGCCCCAGCATTTT.

This chain joins TRBV7-6 and TRBJ2-2; D might be TRBD2 (5 bases). The V end was cut by 0 bases, the J end by 6 bases, with 11 bases between. CDR3 size: 15 residues. CDR1 is SGHVS, CDR2 FNYEAQ, per germline. DNA for the CDR3: TGTGCCAGCAGCTTAGCGCGGAAGGAGGCCGGGGAGCTGTTTTTT. Its protein is CASSLARKEAGELFF.

V is TRBV28 and J is TRBJ2-3; TRBD1 agrees at 7 bases. J gave up 1 base and V 5 bases, and 6 bases lay outside the gene matches. In germline, CDR1 is MDHEN, CDR2 SYDVKM. CDR3 length: 15 residues. CDR3 region: CASSARTGGTDTQYF. CDR3 DNA sequence: TGTGCCAGCAGTGCAAGGACAGGTGGCACAGATACGCAGTATTTT.

The chain joins TRBV4-1 to TRBJ1-5; D gene ambiguous. Germline V gene sequence: CDR1 MGHRA, CDR2 YSYEKL. CDR3 size: 15 residues. V was pared by 4 bases and J by 3 bases, with 13 bases between. The CDR3 DNA reads TGCGCCAGCAGCCTCTCGGACGGAATCAATCAGCCCCAGCATTTT. Its protein is CASSLSDGINQPQHF.

This chain links TRBV10-3 with TRBJ2-7; the D gene is possibly TRBD1 (7 bases). V lost 0 bases to trimming and J lost 4 bases, with 16 bases between them. This CDR3 is 16 amino acids long. From germline, CDR1 is ENHRY and CDR2 SYGVKD. The CDR3 loop reads CAISESTAAGGYEQYF. In DNA form, the CDR3 reads TGTGCCATCAGTGAGTCGACGGCGGCAGGGGGGTACGAGCAGTACTTC.

This clone was detected only once. This chain links TRBV5-6 with TRBJ1-1, with TRBD1 as a possible D gene (5 bases). Germline-derived CDR1 and CDR2 are SGHDT and YYEEEE. Trimming removed 6 bases from V and 2 bases from J, with 11 bases in between. This CDR3 is built from 13 residues. In DNA, the CDR3 is TGTGCCAGCACCCGGGACCCTAACACTGAAGCTTTCTTT. Its translation is CASTRDPNTEAFF.

The gene calls are TRBV19 and TRBJ2-3; TRBD2 aligns across 13 bases. Germline values: CDR1 LNHDA, CDR2 SQIVND (reference sequence). The CDR3 is 13 residues long. The V and J ends lost 6 bases and 7 bases, in that order; junction bases with no gene match: 1. CDR3 DNA sequence: TGTGCCAGTAGAGGGACTAGCGGGAATACGCAGTATTTT. This sequence encodes CASRGTSGNTQYF. The variable domain in full, completed from reference TRBV19 and TRBJ2-3, reads DGGITQSPKYLFRKEGQNVTLSCEQNLNHDAMYWYRQDPGQGLRLIYYSQIVNDFQKGDIAEGYSVSREKKESFPLTVTSAQKNPTAFYLCASRGTSGNTQYFGPGTRLTVL.

V gene TRBV11-2 combines with J gene TRBJ1-1; the D gene is possibly TRBD1 (5 bases). V was pared by 1 base and J by 5 bases, with 11 bases between. CDR3 length: 14 amino acids. Germline V gene lookup returns CDR1 SGHAT and CDR2 FQNNGV. In DNA form, the CDR3 reads TGTGCCAGCAGCTTAGGATCAGGGAGGACTGAAGCTTTCTTT. This sequence encodes CASSLGSGRTEAFF.

This chain connects TRBV6-5 to TRBJ2-2, with 8 nucleotides matching TRBD1. CDR3 length: 15 amino acids. The junction had 7 bases not matched to a gene; V was cut back by 6 bases and J by 4 bases. The germline CDR1 and CDR2 sequences are MNHEY and SVGAGI. The CDR3 reads CASSNGQGGTGELFF. The CDR3 coding sequence is TGTGCCAGCAGCAACGGACAGGGCGGCACCGGGGAGCTGTTTTTT.

This chain links TRBV5-1 with TRBJ2-3; D is tentatively TRBD1 or TRBD2 (6 bases each). The CDR3 is 16 amino acids. CDR1 SGHRS and CDR2 YFSETQ come from the germline V gene. V was trimmed by 0 bases and J by 1 base, leaving 12 bases between them. The CDR3 sequence: CASSLVGGAGTDTQYF. The CDR3, as DNA: TGCGCCAGCAGCTTGGTGGGGGGCGCGGGCACAGATACGCAGTATTTT.

In its sample, this clone was seen once. The rearrangement joins TRBV5-4 to TRBJ1-3; possible D gene TRBD1, 5 bases. Trimming left V 4 bases short and J 4 bases short, with 15 bases between. The CDR3 covers 15 residues. Germline V gene lookup returns CDR1 SGHNT and CDR2 YYREEE (reference sequence). The CDR3 nucleotides read TGTGCCAGCAGCCCGGACACGCCAAGGGGAAACACCATATATTTT. Protein product: CASSPDTPRGNTIYF.

The table lists this clone with a count of one. The V and J genes are TRBV25-1 and TRBJ1-4; D unclear. The CDR3 spans 15 residues. Trimming took 2 bases from V and 0 from J, leaving 7 bases between them. The V gene's germline CDR1 is MGHDK and CDR2 SYGVNS. The CDR3: CASSEMGATNEKLFF. The CDR3 DNA sequence: TGTGCCAGCAGTGAAATGGGCGCAACTAATGAAAAACTGTTTTTT.

This chain links TRBV18 with TRBJ2-3; 8 bases fit TRBD2. The CDR3 totals 15 residues. Germline V gene sequence: CDR1 KGHSH, CDR2 LQKENI. Losses at the gene ends were 4 bases for V and 0 bases for J; bases not matched to a gene: 3. This CDR3 is CASSLRGGSTDTQYF. For the CDR3, the DNA is TGTGCCAGCTCACTACGGGGGGGCAGCACAGATACGCAGTATTTT.

The chain recombines TRBV4-1 with TRBJ2-5, with unresolved D. The CDR3 covers 16 residues. Germline V lookup: CDR1 MGHRA, CDR2 YSYEKL. Trimming pared 2 bases from V and 1 base from J, leaving 14 bases between. The CDR3 loop reads CASSQLAAGSQETQYF. The CDR3 bases are TGCGCCAGCAGCCAACTGGCGGCCGGTTCCCAAGAGACCCAGTACTTC.

This clone has a single count. The V gene is TRBV18, the J gene TRBJ2-2; unclear D gene. Germline CDR1 is KGHSH and CDR2 is LQKENI. V was clipped by 6 bases and J by 4 bases, with 9 bases between them. The CDR3 is 13 amino acids. CDR3 coding DNA: TGTGCCAGCTCGCTCGCCGGCACCGGGGAGCTGTTTTTT. As protein: CASSLAGTGELFF.

The gene calls are TRBV23-1 and TRBJ1-5; D ambiguous. TRBV23-1 is classed as an ORF, of uncertain function. The ends were cut back, 3 bases at V and 0 bases at J, with 18 bases in the middle. This CDR3 has 18 residues. The CDR3 nucleotides are TGCGCCAGCAGTCATACGACTTCGGGAGGACTTAGCAATCAGCCCCAGCATTTT. It specifies CASSHTTSGGLSNQPQHF.

The V call is TRBV15, the J call TRBJ2-1, with TRBD1 matching over 12 bases. This CDR3 is 18 amino acids long. Per the germline V gene, CDR1 is LNHNV and CDR2 is YYDKDF (reference sequence). The ends lost 3 bases at V and 9 bases at J; junction bases unmatched: 15. CDR3 protein: CATSRGQGASLARGEQFF. The CDR3 DNA reads TGTGCCACCAGCAGGGGACAGGGGGCGAGTCTAGCCCGGGGTGAGCAGTTCTTC.

The J gene is TRBJ2-1, the V gene TRBV20-1; D gene ambiguous. V lost 6 bases to trimming and J lost 14 bases, with 17 bases between them. Looked up from germline, CDR1 is DFQATT and CDR2 is SNEGSKA (reference sequence). The CDR3 contains 11 residues. The CDR3 sequence: CSARSSKSEFF. The CDR3 DNA sequence: TGCAGTGCGCGATCTAGTAAGTCGGAGTTCTTC.

This clone was seen only a few times. CDR3 nucleotide sequence: TGCAGCGTTGGAAGCGCGGGGAAGACTGAAGCTTTCTTT. Amino acid sequence: CSVGSAGKTEAFF. The chain carries TRBV29-1 and TRBJ1-1, with D unresolved. V was cut by 4 bases and J by 5 bases, with 14 bases left in between. The CDR3 extends over 13 amino acids. Per the germline V gene, CDR1 is SQVTM and CDR2 is ANQGSEA.

This clone has a single count. The V and J genes are TRBV7-2 and TRBJ1-4; tentatively, D is TRBD1 (5 bases). V lost 1 base and J 5 bases, leaving 14 bases between the germline ends. The CDR3 length is 16 residues. Germline V lookup: CDR1 SGHTA, CDR2 FQGNSA. The CDR3: CASSLDLGRGNEKLFF. CDR3 coding DNA: TGTGCCAGCAGCTTAGATCTGGGGAGGGGAAATGAAAAACTGTTTTTT. Supplemented by reference TRBV7-2 and TRBJ1-4, the full variable domain reads GAGVSQSPSNKVTEKGKDVELRCDPISGHTALYWYRQSLGQGLEFLIYFQGNSAPDKSGLPSDRFSAERTGGSVSTLTIQRTQQEDSAVYLCASSLDLGRGNEKLFFGSGTQLSVL.